The rows below give T cell receptor beta chains drawn from one sample of a study of blood T cell repertoires in COVID-19. The repertoire was sequenced with immunoSEQ multiplex PCR; TCRdb's copy has only in-frame clones and lacks some. The table includes some 150,000 clones, more than 85% detected once. What was sequenced was peripheral blood. The source is a human donor in a cohort sampled during active COVID-19. The CDR3 runs from the conserved cysteine through the conserved F or W. Each record gives: V gene, J gene, clone size, D gene, CDR3 DNA, CDR3 protein. A D gene is named only where the DNA matches it firmly. Clone size appears in some rows only: once, few, many, or a class for an expanded clone.

v_gene: TRBV4-1
j_gene: TRBJ1-5
abundance: -
d_gene: -
CDR3nt: TGCGCCAGCAGCCAAGAACGAGGCAATCAGCCCCAGCATTTT
CDR3aa: CASSQERGNQPQHF

v_gene: TRBV5-1
j_gene: TRBJ2-5
abundance: -
d_gene: TRBD2
CDR3nt: TGCGCCAGCAGCTCCCGACTAGCGGGGGGGTCGGAGACCCAGTACTTC
CDR3aa: CASSSRLAGGSETQYF

v_gene: TRBV5-6
j_gene: TRBJ2-7
abundance: -
d_gene: TRBD1
CDR3nt: TGTGCCAGCAGCTTGGGACAGGGTGGCGAGCAGTACTTC
CDR3aa: CASSLGQGGEQYF

v_gene: TRBV2
j_gene: TRBJ1-5
abundance: -
d_gene: TRBD1
CDR3nt: TGTGCCAGCAGCCCCGGGACAGGGCACCAGCCCCAGCATTTT
CDR3aa: CASSPGTGHQPQHF

v_gene: TRBV5-1
j_gene: TRBJ2-5
abundance: -
d_gene: -
CDR3nt: TGCGCCAGCAGCTTCAGTACCCAAGCGTCTGAGACCCAGTACTTC
CDR3aa: CASSFSTQASETQYF

v_gene: TRBV27
j_gene: TRBJ1-2
abundance: -
d_gene: -
CDR3nt: TGTGCCAGCAGTTTCAGTCCCAACTATGGCTACACCTTC
CDR3aa: CASSFSPNYGYTF

v_gene: TRBV5-1
j_gene: TRBJ1-1
abundance: few
d_gene: TRBD1
CDR3nt: TGCGCCAGCAGGCGAGGACAGGGGACGAACACTGAAGCTTTCTTT
CDR3aa: CASRRGQGTNTEAFF

v_gene: TRBV30
j_gene: TRBJ1-4
abundance: -
d_gene: TRBD1
CDR3nt: TGTGCCTGGAGTGGGGGGGACAGGGGCCGAAGTCGATTT
CDR3aa: CAWSGGDRGRSRF

v_gene: TRBV7-8
j_gene: TRBJ2-3
abundance: few
d_gene: TRBD2
CDR3nt: TGTGCCAGCAGCTTAACGACTAGCGGGAGCCGCACAGATACGCAGTATTTT
CDR3aa: CASSLTTSGSRTDTQYF

v_gene: TRBV11-2
j_gene: TRBJ2-7
abundance: -
d_gene: -
CDR3nt: TGTGCCAGCAGCTTACTGGGGCTTCCCTACGAGCAGTACTTC
CDR3aa: CASSLLGLPYEQYF

v_gene: TRBV3-1/TRBV3-2
j_gene: TRBJ1-1
abundance: -
d_gene: TRBD1
CDR3nt: TGTGCCAGCAGCCAGCTCGGGACAGGGGGCTCTGAAGCTTTCTTT
CDR3aa: CASSQLGTGGSEAFF

v_gene: TRBV6-5
j_gene: TRBJ1-2
abundance: -
d_gene: TRBD1
CDR3nt: TGTGCCAGCAGTTCTCTGGACAGGGGTAGGGGCTACACCTTC
CDR3aa: CASSSLDRGRGYTF

v_gene: TRBV3-1/TRBV3-2
j_gene: TRBJ2-7
abundance: once
d_gene: TRBD1
CDR3nt: TGTGCCAGCAGCCAGGGGACAGGGAGTAGCGAGCAGTACTTC
CDR3aa: CASSQGTGSSEQYF

v_gene: TRBV29-1
j_gene: TRBJ2-1
abundance: -
d_gene: TRBD2
CDR3nt: TGCAGCGTTGAATTTAGCGGGGGGGCTGGGAATGAGCAGTTCTTC
CDR3aa: CSVEFSGGAGNEQFF

v_gene: TRBV29-1
j_gene: TRBJ2-1
abundance: -
d_gene: TRBD2
CDR3nt: TGCAGCGTTGGCCCAGCGGGAGGGCCTACCAATGAGCAGTTCTTC
CDR3aa: CSVGPAGGPTNEQFF

v_gene: TRBV5-1
j_gene: TRBJ1-4
abundance: once
d_gene: -
CDR3nt: TGCGCCAGCAGCTCCAGTTTCAATGAAAAACTGTTTTTT
CDR3aa: CASSSSFNEKLFF

v_gene: TRBV6-2/TRBV6-3
j_gene: TRBJ2-4
abundance: -
d_gene: TRBD2
CDR3nt: TGTGCCAGCAGTGGAAGCGGGGGCCTAGCCAAAAACATTCAGTACTTC
CDR3aa: CASSGSGGLAKNIQYF

v_gene: TRBV6-1
j_gene: TRBJ1-3
abundance: -
d_gene: -
CDR3nt: TGTGCCAGCAGTGAAGCGCGGCAGGGGCCCTTTTTCTCTGGAAACACCATATATTTT
CDR3aa: CASSEARQGPFFSGNTIYF

v_gene: TRBV5-1
j_gene: TRBJ2-1
abundance: few
d_gene: TRBD2
CDR3nt: TGCGCCAGCAGCGCAGCGGGGGGGTACAATGAGCAGTTCTTC
CDR3aa: CASSAAGGYNEQFF

v_gene: TRBV14
j_gene: TRBJ1-2
abundance: -
d_gene: -
CDR3nt: TGTGCCAGCAGCCAAGGGGGGCAGTGGCCGGGCTACACCTTC
CDR3aa: CASSQGGQWPGYTF

v_gene: TRBV18
j_gene: TRBJ2-6
abundance: -
d_gene: TRBD1
CDR3nt: TGTGCCAGCTCGCTGGACAGGGCAGCGGCCAACGTCCTGACTTTC
CDR3aa: CASSLDRAAANVLTF

v_gene: TRBV27
j_gene: TRBJ1-2
abundance: -
d_gene: TRBD1
CDR3nt: TGTGCCAGCAGTACCTCCGGGACAGTAACCTATGGCTACACCTTC
CDR3aa: CASSTSGTVTYGYTF

v_gene: TRBV2
j_gene: TRBJ1-1
abundance: -
d_gene: -
CDR3nt: TGTGCCAGCAGTACCGGACAGTCTACTATGGAAGCTTTCTTT
CDR3aa: CASSTGQSTMEAFF

v_gene: TRBV19
j_gene: TRBJ2-2
abundance: -
d_gene: -
CDR3nt: TGTGCCAGTAGTAAGGGGGGGGAACCGAACACCGGGGAGCTGTTTTTT
CDR3aa: CASSKGGEPNTGELFF

v_gene: TRBV7-9
j_gene: TRBJ1-5
abundance: -
d_gene: TRBD1
CDR3nt: TGTGCCAGCAGAGCCGGGACAGGGGGAAGCAATCAGCCCCAGCATTTT
CDR3aa: CASRAGTGGSNQPQHF

v_gene: TRBV2
j_gene: TRBJ2-7
abundance: once
d_gene: TRBD1
CDR3nt: TGTGCCACCGTTATGGACAGGGGTCACGAGCAGTACTTC
CDR3aa: CATVMDRGHEQYF

v_gene: TRBV6-2/TRBV6-3
j_gene: TRBJ2-5
abundance: few
d_gene: TRBD1
CDR3nt: TGTGCCAGCAGCCACAGGGGCCTATACCAAGAGACCCAGTACTTC
CDR3aa: CASSHRGLYQETQYF

v_gene: TRBV7-2
j_gene: TRBJ2-7
abundance: -
d_gene: TRBD2
CDR3nt: TGTGCCAGCAGCGCCAGGACTAGTTCCGGTTACGAGCAGTACTTC
CDR3aa: CASSARTSSGYEQYF

v_gene: TRBV19
j_gene: TRBJ1-6
abundance: -
d_gene: -
CDR3nt: TGTGCCAGTAGTAGGCAGAATAATTCACCCCTCCACTTT
CDR3aa: CASSRQNNSPLHF

v_gene: TRBV3-1/TRBV3-2
j_gene: TRBJ2-1
abundance: -
d_gene: TRBD2
CDR3nt: TGTGCCAGCAGCCAAGCGGCTAGCGGGGGGGGCGTCCGGCAGTTCTTC
CDR3aa: CASSQAASGGGVRQFF

v_gene: TRBV19
j_gene: TRBJ2-7
abundance: -
d_gene: -
CDR3nt: TGTGCCAGTAGTATCCTGAGCCAGGGGAACTACGAGCAGTACTTC
CDR3aa: CASSILSQGNYEQYF

v_gene: TRBV7-9
j_gene: TRBJ1-1
abundance: -
d_gene: TRBD1
CDR3nt: TGTGCCAGCAGCCCTTATGGACAGGGGACATGGAACACTGAAGCTTTCTTT
CDR3aa: CASSPYGQGTWNTEAFF

v_gene: TRBV27
j_gene: TRBJ2-7
abundance: -
d_gene: TRBD2
CDR3nt: TGTGCCAGCAGTCCGTCTAGCGGGGTTACCTACGAGCAGTACTTC
CDR3aa: CASSPSSGVTYEQYF

v_gene: TRBV30
j_gene: TRBJ2-5
abundance: few
d_gene: TRBD2
CDR3nt: TGTGCCTGGAGATCCCTGGGTCTAGCGGGAGTGGTGGAGACCCAGTACTTC
CDR3aa: CAWRSLGLAGVVETQYF

v_gene: TRBV30
j_gene: TRBJ1-1
abundance: -
d_gene: TRBD1
CDR3nt: TGTGCCTGGGGACAGGGGCCCTCCCCTGAAGCTTTCTTT
CDR3aa: CAWGQGPSPEAFF